Shown below are 18 T cell receptor beta chains from a single sample sequenced in a study of blood T cell repertoires in COVID-19. Some clones are missing from TCRdb's copy, which holds only in-frame ones; the method was immunoSEQ multiplex PCR. The data hold roughly 250,000 clones, with about 80% observed a single time. The specimen was PBMCs or T cells enriched from blood (not recorded which). These receptors were collected from a middle-aged woman who had been exposed to COVID-19.

The chain recombines TRBV11-2 with TRBJ2-5; tentative D call: TRBD2 (6 bases). V gave up 5 bases and J gave up 0 bases, with 7 bases separating them. Germline CDR1 SGHAT, CDR2 FQNNGV. The CDR3 contains 13 residues. The CDR3 coding sequence is TGTGCCAGCAGCGGGGGGTACCAAGAGACCCAGTACTTC. As protein: CASSGGYQETQYF.

CDR3 bases: TGTGCCATCAGTGAAGGGACTAGCGGGGGGGCCGGTTCCTACAATGAGCAGTTCTTC. Its translation is CAISEGTSGGAGSYNEQFF. The chain carries TRBV10-3 and TRBJ2-1; 16 nucleotides match TRBD2. Trimming took 3 bases from V and 1 from J; bases not matched to a gene: 6. This CDR3 is built from 19 residues. Per the germline V gene, CDR1 is ENHRY and CDR2 is SYGVKD.

The chain is built from TRBV7-8 and TRBJ1-1, with D tentatively TRBD1 (5 bases). This CDR3 is built from 14 residues. CDR1 is SGHVS and CDR2 is FQNEAQ in the germline V gene. V gave up 3 bases and J gave up 1 base, with 9 bases separating them. This chain's CDR3 is CASSFRGQNTEAFF. The CDR3 DNA is TGTGCCAGCAGCTTTAGGGGCCAGAACACTGAAGCTTTCTTT.

This clone was seen a handful of times. The J gene is TRBJ2-1, the V gene TRBV3-1 (or the pseudogene TRBV3-2); 7 bases align to TRBD1. The germline V gene has CDR1 LGHDT and CDR2 YNNKEL (reference sequence). The CDR3 length is 16 residues. After removal of 7 bases from V and 7 bases from J, the junction contained 16 bases not matched to a gene. CDR3 amino acids: CASISIGQGEINEQFF. The CDR3 DNA reads as TGTGCCAGCATCTCTATAGGGCAGGGGGAAATTAATGAGCAGTTCTTC.

This rearrangement joins TRBV27 to TRBJ2-5, with D tentatively TRBD2 (6 bases). V lost 5 bases and J 4 bases, leaving 14 bases between the germline ends. Germline CDR1 MNHEY, CDR2 SMNVEV (reference sequence). This CDR3 region has 14 residues. The CDR3 nucleotides read TGTGCCAGCAGTCTTTCGGGGGTAATAGAGACCCAGTACTTC. This encodes CASSLSGVIETQYF.

The chain carries TRBV5-4 and TRBJ2-3, with 7 nucleotides matching TRBD1. In germline, CDR1 is SGHNT, CDR2 YYREEE (reference sequence). The V segment lost 2 bases and the J segment 1 base; nucleotides outside the gene matches: 1. This CDR3 has 14 residues. The DNA of the CDR3 is TGTGCCAGCAGCTTCGGACAGGGCACAGATACGCAGTATTTT. It specifies CASSFGQGTDTQYF.

The table lists this clone with a count of one. The CDR3 nucleotides read TGTGCCAGCAGTTACGGGAGGTCGGGGGAGCTGTTTTTT. Translating gives CASSYGRSGELFF. This rearrangement joins TRBV7-9 to TRBJ2-2; 7 bases align to TRBD2. The CDR3 loop spans 13 amino acids. With 6 bases clipped from V and 8 bases from J, the junction kept 6 bases outside the gene matches. Germline CDR1 SEHNR, CDR2 FQNEAQ (reference sequence).

The genes are TRBV4-2 and TRBJ2-5; D not certain. Germline V gene data show CDR1 as LGHNA and CDR2 as YNFKEQ. CDR3 length equals 15 residues. V lost 0 bases, J lost 2 bases, and 10 bases lay in between. Written as DNA, the CDR3 is TGTGCCAGCAGCCAAGATCCCGACTGGCAAGAGACCCAGTACTTC. Translation gives CASSQDPDWQETQYF.

V is TRBV19 and J is TRBJ2-1; 10 bases are a match to TRBD2. Trimming removed 1 base from V and 4 bases from J; junction bases left unmatched: 7. CDR3 length: 17 residues. Germline V gene data show CDR1 as LNHDA and CDR2 as SQIVND (reference sequence). The CDR3 loop is CASSIGTPAGGYNEQFF. CDR3 nucleotides: TGTGCCAGTAGTATAGGGACACCAGCGGGGGGGTACAATGAGCAGTTCTTC.

The chain has TRBV4-1 and TRBJ1-1; perhaps TRBD1 as D (6 bases). Germline V gene lookup returns CDR1 MGHRA and CDR2 YSYEKL. This CDR3 region has 13 residues. V was cut by 2 bases and J by 11 bases, with 15 bases left in between. The CDR3: CASSQSSGVAAFF. The CDR3 coding sequence is TGCGCCAGCAGCCAATCCTCAGGGGTTGCTGCTTTCTTT.

The V call is TRBV7-3, the J call TRBJ2-1, with TRBD1 matching 10 bases. V was clipped by 5 bases and J by 1 base; unmatched bases: 2. CDR3 size: 15 residues. CDR1 is SGHTA, CDR2 FQGTGA, per germline. CDR3 nucleotides: TGTGCCAGCAGCGGGGACAGGGGTTCCTACAATGAGCAGTTCTTC. Translating gives CASSGDRGSYNEQFF. Variable domain in full (rest from reference TRBV7-3 and TRBJ2-1): GAGVSQTPSNKVTEKGKYVELRCDPISGHTALYWYRQSLGQGPEFLIYFQGTGAADDSGLPNDRFFAVRPEGSVSTLKIQRTERGDSAVYLCASSGDRGSYNEQFFGPGTRLTVL.

V is TRBV7-8 and J is TRBJ1-4; 8 nucleotides line up with TRBD1. The V segment lost 5 bases and the J segment 8 bases; nucleotides outside the gene matches: 10. The CDR3 is 15 residues long. Germline V lookup: CDR1 SGHVS, CDR2 FQNEAQ. CDR3 DNA: TGTGCCAGCAGCAGTGAGGCAGGGGGCTGGGAAAAACTGTTTTTT. This sequence encodes CASSSEAGGWEKLFF. Using reference TRBV7-8 and TRBJ1-4 for the parts outside the CDR3, the full variable domain is GAGVSQSPRYKVAKRGQDVALRCDPISGHVSLFWYQQALGQGPEFLTYFQNEAQLDKSGLPSDRFFAERPEGSVSTLKIQRTQQEDSAVYLCASSSEAGGWEKLFFGSGTQLSVL.

The chain links TRBV10-3 to TRBJ1-1; D is possibly TRBD1 (6 bases). Trimming pared 8 bases from V and 3 bases from J, leaving 13 bases between. This CDR3 comprises 13 residues. Per the germline V gene, CDR1 is ENHRY and CDR2 is SYGVKD. The CDR3 DNA is TGTGCCATCTCTCTCAGGGGAGACACTGAAGCTTTCTTT. Protein: CAISLRGDTEAFF.

The table lists this clone with a count of one. The CDR3 DNA reads as TGTGCCAGCAGGTTACGGGGGGCCGACCTTCCCAGTGGCACAGATACGCAGTATTTT. Protein sequence: CASRLRGADLPSGTDTQYF. The genes are TRBV7-9 and TRBJ2-3; D may be TRBD2 (7 bases). The CDR3 has 19 residues. V was pared by 6 bases and J by 1 base, with 26 bases between. CDR1 SEHNR and CDR2 FQNEAQ come from the germline V gene (reference sequence).

This sequence joins TRBV2 and TRBJ2-5, with D possibly TRBD2 on 6 matching bases. Germline-derived CDR1 and CDR2 are SNHLY and FYNNEI. Trimming pared 8 bases from V and 4 bases from J, leaving 14 bases between. CDR3 length: 13 amino acids. CDR3 nucleotides: TGTGCCAGCCCGGGAGTGAGCGCAGAGACCCAGTACTTC. As protein: CASPGVSAETQYF.

The chain recombines TRBV7-2 with TRBJ1-6; D gene ambiguous. V shed 5 bases and J shed 0 bases, with 11 bases lying between them. This CDR3 is built from 16 residues. Germline values: CDR1 SGHTA, CDR2 FQGNSA. The CDR3 nucleotides read TGTGCCAGCAGCCCGAGGCTCAGCTCCTATAATTCACCCCTCCACTTT. Protein: CASSPRLSSYNSPLHF. Variable domain in full (rest from reference TRBV7-2 and TRBJ1-6): GAGVSQSPSNKVTEKGKDVELRCDPISGHTALYWYRQSLGQGLEFLIYFQGNSAPDKSGLPSDRFSAERTGGSVSTLTIQRTQQEDSAVYLCASSPRLSSYNSPLHFGNGTRLTVT.

V usage is TRBV4-2 and J usage is TRBJ1-5; D ambiguous. The germline gives CDR1 LGHNA, CDR2 YNFKEQ. The CDR3 has 15 residues. With 0 bases removed from V and 8 bases from J, the gap between germline ends came to 14 bases. CDR3 in amino acids: CASSQDITRLEPQHF. CDR3 DNA: TGTGCCAGCAGCCAAGATATTACACGCCTGGAGCCCCAGCATTTT.

This clone was counted a few times. This sequence joins TRBV6-2 or TRBV6-3 and TRBJ2-3; TRBD1 might be the D (6 bases). Germline assignment: CDR1 MNHEY and CDR2 SVGEGT. V dropped 0 bases and J dropped 2 bases, with 15 bases sitting between them. CDR3 size: 17 residues. The DNA for the CDR3 is TGTGCCAGCAGTTACTCGACTCGGACAGATATCACAGATACGCAGTATTTT. As protein: CASSYSTRTDITDTQYF.